The clone carrying this T cell receptor beta chain has only a few counts. Its antigen is still unknown. The read terminates 3 residues ahead of where the CDR3 ends, so the germline J gene completes it. This CDR3 comprises 14 residues. Trimming stripped 0 bases from V and 0 bases from J, with 6 bases between. Germline CDR1 reads SGHKS; CDR2 reads YYEKEE (reference sequence). The data are from a study of T cell clonality in common variable immunodeficiency. The data were produced by immunoSEQ multiplex PCR, yet TCRdb's version contains in-frame clones alone and is incomplete. The sample yields approximately 75,000 clones, without any singletons. Whole-study findings and limits: Fewer TCRbeta clones were shared among CVID subjects than controls. In common variable immunodeficiency, TCR beta chains reportedly carried fewer deletions and N-nucleotide insertions.

The sequence was collected from a person between 18 and 75 years old in good health. The sequenced material came from peripheral blood mononuclear cells. V usage is TRBV5-5 and J usage is TRBJ1-1, with D unclear. This CDR3 reads CASSLGQMNTEAFF. The CDR3 bases that were read are TGTGCCAGCAGCTTGGGGCAGATGAACACTGAA.